The 13 T cell receptor beta chains reported below all come from one sample, sequenced in a study of T cell changes during pregnancy in multiple sclerosis. Assay used: immunoSEQ multiplex PCR; TCRdb lists only in-frame clones, some missing. The sample holds some 52,000 clones, almost 95% seen once. The specimen was CD4+ T cells from peripheral blood mononuclear cells, collected in the third trimester of pregnancy. These receptors originate from a female donor with multiple sclerosis, enrolled in a pregnancy study.

This clone was detected only a few times. The rearrangement links TRBV7-9 to TRBJ1-2; D may be TRBD1 (5 bases). The CDR3 is 13 amino acids. The V end was cut by 3 bases, the J end by 2 bases, with 7 bases between. Germline V gene lookup returns CDR1 SEHNR and CDR2 FQNEAQ (reference sequence). The CDR3 protein is CASSFYRNYGYTF. CDR3 sequence (DNA): TGTGCCAGCAGCTTTTACAGGAACTATGGCTACACCTTC.

The V and J genes are TRBV9 and TRBJ2-7; perhaps TRBD2 as D (5 bases). The length of the CDR3 is 14 residues. Germline assignment: CDR1 SGDLS and CDR2 YYNGEE. Between the trimmed V and J ends, which lost 4 bases and 0 bases, there was a span of 11 bases. The CDR3 DNA sequence: TGTGCCAGCAGCCCGAGGGCCAGCTCCTACGAGCAGTACTTC. Its protein is CASSPRASSYEQYF.

The gene calls are TRBV6-5 and TRBJ2-4, with TRBD1 matching 7 bases. Germline loops: CDR1 MNHEY, CDR2 SVGAGI. The CDR3 totals 12 residues. V shed 7 bases and J 8 bases; nucleotides not matched to a gene: 5. The CDR3 sequence is CASNRQGDIQYF. In DNA form, the CDR3 reads TGTGCCAGCAATCGACAGGGAGACATTCAGTACTTC.

The chain uses TRBV7-2 and TRBJ2-7; 7 positions agree with TRBD1. The germline gives CDR1 SGHTA, CDR2 FQGNSA. The trim removed 0 bases at V and 3 bases at J, leaving 2 bases unmatched. This CDR3 is 14 amino acids long. The CDR3 DNA reads as TGTGCCAGCAGCTTAGCGGGGACAGACTACGAGCAGTACTTC. This codes for CASSLAGTDYEQYF.

The gene calls are TRBV14 and TRBJ1-3; no clear D. CDR1 is SGHDN, CDR2 FVKESK, per germline. The CDR3 extends over 15 amino acids. Between the trimmed V and J ends, which lost 4 bases and 2 bases, there was a span of 12 bases. As DNA, the CDR3 is TGTGCCAGCAGCCCACCTAGGAGGGCTGGAAACACCATATATTTT. It translates to CASSPPRRAGNTIYF. The full variable domain, rest sourced from reference TRBV14 and TRBJ1-3, is EAGVTQFPSHSVIEKGQTVTLRCDPISGHDNLYWYRRVMGKEIKFLLHFVKESKQDESGMPNNRFLAERTGGTYSTLKVQPAELEDSGVYFCASSPPRRAGNTIYFGEGSWLTVV.

V and J are TRBV30 and TRBJ2-7; a possible D gene is TRBD1 (6 bases). CDR1 is GTSNPN and CDR2 is SVGIG in the germline V gene (reference sequence). V lost 0 bases and J lost 3, with 12 bases in between. CDR3 length: 14 residues. The CDR3 sequence: CAWSVQGHLYEQYF. DNA for the CDR3: TGTGCCTGGAGTGTACAGGGACACCTCTACGAGCAGTACTTC.

The chain carries TRBV5-1 and TRBJ2-5; unclear D gene. The CDR3 totals 15 residues. The germline V and J ends were trimmed by 3 bases and 3 bases, with 15 bases remaining between them. From germline, CDR1 is SGHRS and CDR2 YFSETQ. The CDR3 protein is CASSWKAAREETQYF. The CDR3 DNA sequence: TGCGCCAGCAGCTGGAAAGCTGCTCGGGAAGAGACCCAGTACTTC.

The DNA for the CDR3 is TGTGCCAGCAGTGAATTATTGGGGGGGGTCGCTGGCTACACCTTC. It codes for CASSELLGGVAGYTF. The gene calls are TRBV25-1 and TRBJ1-2; D might be TRBD1 (5 bases). V was cut by 1 base and J by 7 bases, with 16 bases left in between. The CDR3 loop spans 15 amino acids. Germline-derived CDR1 and CDR2 are MGHDK and SYGVNS.

J is TRBJ2-2 and V is TRBV5-1; 8 bases fit TRBD2. CDR3 length: 16 amino acids. The V and J ends lost 3 bases and 7 bases, in that order; junction bases with no gene match: 11. Germline V gene data show CDR1 as SGHRS and CDR2 as YFSETQ. CDR3 residues: CASSSTRGGRVGELFF. The CDR3 coding sequence is TGCGCCAGCAGCTCGACTCGGGGGGGCCGGGTCGGGGAGCTGTTTTTT.

The rearrangement links TRBV6-5 to TRBJ1-6; TRBD1 aligns across 11 bases. The CDR3 is 14 amino acids. The germline V gene has CDR1 MNHEY and CDR2 SVGAGI. J gave up 7 bases and V 7 bases, and 3 bases lay outside the gene matches. This chain's CDR3 is CASTGQGANSPLHF. The CDR3 coding sequence is TGTGCCAGCACCGGACAGGGGGCCAATTCACCCCTCCACTTT.

This clone appeared a single time. The rearrangement joins TRBV19 to TRBJ1-2; 9 nucleotides line up with TRBD1. V was clipped by 3 bases and J by 5 bases; unmatched bases: 7. Germline CDR1 reads LNHDA; CDR2 reads SQIVND (reference sequence). The CDR3 sequence is 15 residues long. The CDR3 protein is CASSIPGQGDYGYTF. As DNA, the CDR3 is TGTGCCAGTAGTATCCCGGGACAGGGAGATTATGGCTACACCTTC.

The chain recombines TRBV19 with TRBJ1-2, with TRBD1 identical over 7 bases. The trim removed 8 bases at V and 0 bases at J, leaving 3 bases unmatched. In germline, CDR1 is LNHDA, CDR2 SQIVND (reference sequence). The CDR3 is made up of 13 amino acids. The CDR3 protein is CASHRGSNYGYTF. The CDR3 DNA reads TGTGCCAGTCACAGGGGATCTAACTATGGCTACACCTTC.

The V gene is TRBV9, the J gene TRBJ2-3, with D perhaps matching TRBD2 (7 bases). Trimming left V 4 bases short and J 0 bases short, with 15 bases between. The CDR3 contains 16 residues. Germline loops: CDR1 SGDLS, CDR2 YYNGEE. CDR3 sequence reads: CASSQNRGASTDTQYF. CDR3 nucleotides: TGTGCCAGCAGCCAAAACCGGGGGGCTAGCACAGATACGCAGTATTTT.